Below, 14 T cell receptor beta chains from the same sample are listed, as sequenced in a study of tumor-infiltrating lymphocytes in primary liver carcinoma. Total RNA (around 500 ng) served as template for TCR beta cDNA synthesis primed by a constant-region primer. TCR beta libraries came from three nested multiplex PCR rounds using slightly modified ARM-PCR. A C-beta reverse primer was combined with TRBV1-TRBV30 forward primers in the first two PCR rounds, and each round had roughly 11 cycles. TCRdb fed the multiplex PCR reads into MiXCR, producing one record per CDR3 protein. The sample lists 330,000 or so distinct CDR3 sequences, roughly 61% seen once, with roughly 6% in the top ten. Blood RNA came from unsorted whole blood; germline DNA was also extracted. Sequenced sample: peripheral blood. Source of these receptors: a man aged 35 to 55 with primary liver carcinoma and hepatitis B virus infection.

For this clonotype: A much larger clone differs from this one at a single base, so this may be a read error. The V call is TRBV2, the J call TRBJ2-2; 12 nucleotides line up with TRBD2. Germline loops: CDR1 SNHLY, CDR2 FYNNEI. The CDR3 sequence is 14 residues long. Here the CDR3 reads CASRTSGAAGERFF. The CDR3 DNA follows: TGTGCCAGTCGGACTAGCGGGGCAGCCGGGGAGCGGTTTTTT.

The table lists this clonotype with many counts. The CDR3 region has the DNA TGTGCCAGCAGTTACCCCTGGGCGCCCTACGAGCAGTACTTC. Its translation is CASSYPWAPYEQYF. The chain has TRBV6-2 or TRBV6-3 and TRBJ2-7; D remains ambiguous. The germline gives CDR1 MNHEY, CDR2 SVGEGT. The germline V and J ends were trimmed by 2 bases and 2 bases, with 10 bases remaining between them. The CDR3 loop spans 14 amino acids.

The rearrangement uses TRBV7-8 and TRBJ2-3; D gene unclear. CDR1 SGHVS and CDR2 FQNEAQ come from the germline V gene. The CDR3 runs to 14 residues. The ends were cut back, 9 bases at V and 0 bases at J, with 13 bases in the middle. CDR3 sequence reads: CASGSTRSTDTQYF. CDR3 nucleotides: TGTGCCAGTGGATCCACAAGGAGCACAGATACGCAGTATTTT.

This chain's CDR3 is CASSFWDRYNEQFF. In DNA form, the CDR3 reads TGTGCCAGCAGTTTTTGGGACAGGTACAATGAGCAGTTCTTC. This chain joins TRBV12-3 or TRBV12-4 and TRBJ2-1, with 8 bases identical to TRBD1. This CDR3 is built from 14 residues. After removal of 3 bases from V and 4 bases from J, the junction contained 2 bases not matched to a gene.

The V and J genes are TRBV6-1 and TRBJ2-7; the match to TRBD1 covers 7 bases. The CDR3 extends over 16 amino acids. Per germline, CDR1 MNHNS and CDR2 SASEGT. V was pared by 5 bases and J by 5 bases, with 15 bases of the junction left unmatched. In DNA form, the CDR3 reads TGTGCCAGCAGTCACCAACACGGCGGACAGGAGGACGAGCAGTACTTC. It is translated as CASSHQHGGQEDEQYF.

As concerns this clonotype: A much larger clone is a single base away; this may be a read error. The V gene is TRBV29-1, the J gene TRBJ2-1, with 14 positions matching TRBD2. The J call may be faulty, since TRBJ2-7 better matches the DNA end. The CDR3 has 14 residues. CDR1 is SQVTM and CDR2 is ANQGSEA in the germline V gene. The CDR3 region is CSASGTSGRGEQYF. Here the CDR3 DNA reads TGCAGCGCCTCCGGGACTAGCGGGAGAGGCGAGCAGTACTTC.

The table lists this clonotype with a count of one. The junction and the germline gene differ at one end; a read error may be behind it. V gene TRBV11-1 combines with J gene TRBJ1-1, with unresolved D. There are 14 residues in the CDR3. Germline V CDR1 and CDR2: SGHAT, FQDESV (reference sequence). In DNA form, the CDR3 reads TGTGCCCGCAGCTTTCGGCGGGGAAACACTGAAGCTTTCTTT. It specifies CARSFRRGNTEAFF.

About this clonotype itself: The CDR3 ends on some other residue instead of the conserved phenylalanine or tryptophan, so this is likely a read error. This rearrangement joins TRBV29-1 to TRBJ2-5; D not certain. The CDR3 spans 14 residues. Germline values: CDR1 SQVTM, CDR2 ANQGSEA. As DNA, the CDR3 is TGCAGTCCATCGAAACGACCGACTGGAGAAACCCAGTACTCC. Protein: CSPSKRPTGETQYS.

This clonotype was counted between two and nine times. V and J are TRBV6-5 and TRBJ1-2; TRBD1 matches at 12 bases. V shed 0 bases, J shed 5 bases, and the junction held 4 bases outside the gene matches. This CDR3 is 16 amino acids long. CDR1 is MNHEY, CDR2 SVGAGI, per germline. CDR3 DNA sequence: TGTGCCAGCAGTTACTCGGGACAGGGGGCGGGGTATGGCTACACCTTC. As protein: CASSYSGQGAGYGYTF.

Regarding this clonotype: A read error is possible here, since a much larger clone lies one base away. The chain recombines TRBV12-3 or TRBV12-4 with TRBJ2-2; D possibly corresponds to TRBD2 (5 bases). The CDR3 runs 14 residues. The CDR3, as DNA: TGTGCCAGCAGTTTGGGAGCGAATACCGGGGAGCCGTTTTTT. Protein sequence: CASSLGANTGEPFF.

Concerning this clonotype: A much larger clone lies a single base off, so this may be a read error. The gene calls are TRBV12-3 or TRBV12-4 and TRBJ2-3; no reliable D call. The V and J ends lost 5 bases and 0 bases respectively, with 12 bases between them. CDR3 length equals 15 residues. The CDR3 loop reads CASSLRAASTDTQYF. DNA for the CDR3: TGTGCCAGCAGTCTAAGGGCAGCTAGCACAGATACGCAGTATTTT.

About this clonotype: At one end the junction does not follow the germline gene, possibly because of a read error. The J gene is TRBJ2-7, the V gene TRBV11-2; either TRBD1 or TRBD2 may supply D (6 bases each). The CDR3 sequence is 14 residues long. Germline V gene data show CDR1 as SGHAT and CDR2 as FQNNGV. The DNA of the CDR3 is TGTGCCAGTAGCTTAGAGTTTTTCGGGGGCGAGCTGTACTTC. As protein: CASSLEFFGGELYF.

This clonotype occurred many times. This sequence joins TRBV5-1 and TRBJ1-1, with a possible D match to TRBD1 (5 bases). Germline assignment: CDR1 SGHRS and CDR2 YFSETQ. The V end lost 1 base, the J end lost 3 bases, and 16 bases lay between the germline ends. This CDR3 comprises 16 residues. This chain's CDR3 is CASSLMARGLDTEAFF. CDR3 DNA sequence: TGCGCCAGCAGCTTGATGGCGAGGGGTTTAGACACTGAAGCTTTCTTT.

As for this clonotype: Germline and junction disagree at one end, which may indicate a read error. The chain has TRBV11-2 and TRBJ2-3, with TRBD2 as a possible D gene (6 bases). Germline V gene data show CDR1 as SGHAT and CDR2 as FQNNGV. The CDR3 length is 15 residues. In DNA, the CDR3 is TGTGCCAGCAGCCCCGAGGGACTCAGCACAGATACACAGTATTTT. It encodes CASSPEGLSTDTQYF.